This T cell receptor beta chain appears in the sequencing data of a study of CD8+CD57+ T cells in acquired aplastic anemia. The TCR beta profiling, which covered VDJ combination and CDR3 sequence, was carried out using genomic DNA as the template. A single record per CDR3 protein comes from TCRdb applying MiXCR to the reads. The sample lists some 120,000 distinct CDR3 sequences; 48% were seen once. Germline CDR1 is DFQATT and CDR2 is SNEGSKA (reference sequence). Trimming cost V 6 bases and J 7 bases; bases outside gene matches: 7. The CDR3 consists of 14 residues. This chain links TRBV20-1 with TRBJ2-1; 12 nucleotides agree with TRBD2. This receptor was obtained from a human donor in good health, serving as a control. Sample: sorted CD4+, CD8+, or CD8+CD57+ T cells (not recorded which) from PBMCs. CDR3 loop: CSATLAGGPNEQFF. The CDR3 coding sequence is TGCAGTGCGACTCTAGCGGGGGGGCCGAATGAGCAGTTCTTC.